This is a list of T cell receptor beta chains from one sample in a study of early T cells in non-severe SARS-CoV-2 infection. TCRdb re-called the 5' RACE reads through MiXCR, storing one row per CDR3 protein. The data show roughly 56,000 distinct CDR3 sequences, with around 8% seen just once and approximately 4.4% held by the top ten. Sequencing was carried out using whole blood. These receptors originate from an adult who was a healthcare worker with PCR-confirmed SARS-CoV-2 infection or an uninfected control (not recorded which). The conserved cysteine and the conserved F or W are not part of the CDR3 here. The order of the fields is CDR3 protein, clone size, V gene, J gene. Expanded clones get a size class; other rows say once, few or many, or leave the size out.

CDR3: SARVISGNTIY; size: NA; V: TRBV20-1; J: TRBJ1-3
CDR3: SAGTPREQY; size: many; V: TRBV29-1; J: TRBJ2-7
CDR3: AGSLAARYEQY; size: NA; V: TRBV7-2; J: TRBJ2-7
CDR3: ASSYNPGQGGGDTQY; size: many; V: TRBV5-1; J: TRBJ2-3
CDR3: SASQTGGDEQY; size: many; V: TRBV20-1; J: TRBJ2-7
CDR3: AISDLRGSTDTQY; size: few; V: TRBV10-3; J: TRBJ2-3
CDR3: SVQSGRYNEQF; size: NA; V: TRBV29-1; J: TRBJ2-1
CDR3: ASSLAGNEKLF; size: NA; V: TRBV7-9; J: TRBJ1-4
CDR3: ASRKHGGASDYGYT; size: few; V: TRBV6-6; J: TRBJ1-2
CDR3: ASTRLAGGRNTGELF; size: few; V: TRBV2; J: TRBJ2-2
CDR3: AWETSSGNTIY; size: few; V: TRBV30; J: TRBJ1-3
CDR3: ASSLWTGRVNEQY; size: NA; V: TRBV27; J: TRBJ2-7
CDR3: ASSLALLRGTDTQY; size: many; V: TRBV5-8; J: TRBJ2-3
CDR3: SVQVDTDTQY; size: many; V: TRBV29-1; J: TRBJ2-3
CDR3: AGREGTSTDTQY; size: many; V: TRBV28; J: TRBJ2-3
CDR3: ASSHRSTDTQY; size: NA; V: TRBV28; J: TRBJ2-3
CDR3: SVEIGGAKNIQY; size: few; V: TRBV29-1; J: TRBJ2-4
CDR3: ATRDRANEKLF; size: few; V: TRBV6-1; J: TRBJ1-4
CDR3: ASSPGGTGENEQY; size: few; V: TRBV11-2; J: TRBJ2-7
CDR3: ASTPHLAGGGT; size: few; V: TRBV28; J: TRBJ2-7
CDR3: ASSPDPRSYEQY; size: few; V: TRBV7-3; J: TRBJ2-7
CDR3: ASSDRLAGGNEQF; size: many; V: TRBV6-4; J: TRBJ2-1
CDR3: ASSLDYPSDEQF; size: few; V: TRBV3-1; J: TRBJ2-1
CDR3: ASSQEFSPYEQY; size: NA; V: TRBV4-2; J: TRBJ2-7
CDR3: ASSYSLGDGANVLT; size: large; V: TRBV6-5; J: TRBJ2-6
CDR3: ASTRLGVTSPNYGYT; size: few; V: TRBV6-2/TRBV6-3; J: TRBJ1-2
CDR3: SASYSGIGNEQF; size: NA; V: TRBV20-1; J: TRBJ2-1
CDR3: ASSPSGLAGERGF; size: few; V: TRBV28; J: TRBJ2-1
CDR3: ASSSPWGGNEQF; size: few; V: TRBV7-9; J: TRBJ2-1
CDR3: ASSLFQAANTGELF; size: many; V: TRBV11-2; J: TRBJ2-2
CDR3: SARGSGELF; size: NA; V: TRBV29-1; J: TRBJ2-2
CDR3: ASSLGGWTEAF; size: NA; V: TRBV12-3/TRBV12-4; J: TRBJ1-1
CDR3: ASSEYPTAGGYTDTQY; size: NA; V: TRBV6-1; J: TRBJ2-3
CDR3: SARDNSAEAF; size: many; V: TRBV20-1; J: TRBJ1-1
CDR3: SFTGGSGANVLT; size: few; V: TRBV29-1; J: TRBJ2-6
CDR3: SANSGGPSYNSPLH; size: NA; V: TRBV20-1; J: TRBJ1-6
CDR3: AGRGAGDTQY; size: few; V: TRBV30; J: TRBJ2-3
CDR3: ASSYSTHGLGETQY; size: NA; V: TRBV6-5; J: TRBJ2-5
CDR3: ASSEARGLAKNIQY; size: many; V: TRBV2; J: TRBJ2-4
CDR3: AFGTGRNTIY; size: few; V: TRBV10-3; J: TRBJ1-3
CDR3: SVGEGGTGANVLT; size: NA; V: TRBV29-1; J: TRBJ2-6
CDR3: ASGQGGTSIHTQY; size: few; V: TRBV6-4; J: TRBJ2-3
CDR3: ASTPDGFTDTQY; size: few; V: TRBV3-1; J: TRBJ2-3
CDR3: ASSLVGTEAF; size: NA; V: TRBV5-6; J: TRBJ1-1
CDR3: ASSYSRTGGSYGYT; size: NA; V: TRBV6-5; J: TRBJ1-2
CDR3: ASSLRAGTGGWNTEAF; size: NA; V: TRBV6-5; J: TRBJ1-1
CDR3: ASSLVGGAPDTQY; size: few; V: TRBV7-6; J: TRBJ2-3
CDR3: ASSLGQAYGYT; size: few; V: TRBV11-2; J: TRBJ1-2
CDR3: ASSLLLAGAPGRIEQF; size: NA; V: TRBV13; J: TRBJ2-1
CDR3: ASTPVGLPRMGDNEQF; size: NA; V: TRBV5-4; J: TRBJ2-1
CDR3: ASRGTMENGYT; size: NA; V: TRBV12-3/TRBV12-4; J: TRBJ1-2
CDR3: AVETGYTEAF; size: NA; V: TRBV19; J: TRBJ1-1
CDR3: ASSPRAAQETQY; size: many; V: TRBV11-2; J: TRBJ2-5
CDR3: ASRPGTGRVEQY; size: NA; V: TRBV27; J: TRBJ2-7
CDR3: ASSQRVGQPQH; size: few; V: TRBV4-1; J: TRBJ1-5